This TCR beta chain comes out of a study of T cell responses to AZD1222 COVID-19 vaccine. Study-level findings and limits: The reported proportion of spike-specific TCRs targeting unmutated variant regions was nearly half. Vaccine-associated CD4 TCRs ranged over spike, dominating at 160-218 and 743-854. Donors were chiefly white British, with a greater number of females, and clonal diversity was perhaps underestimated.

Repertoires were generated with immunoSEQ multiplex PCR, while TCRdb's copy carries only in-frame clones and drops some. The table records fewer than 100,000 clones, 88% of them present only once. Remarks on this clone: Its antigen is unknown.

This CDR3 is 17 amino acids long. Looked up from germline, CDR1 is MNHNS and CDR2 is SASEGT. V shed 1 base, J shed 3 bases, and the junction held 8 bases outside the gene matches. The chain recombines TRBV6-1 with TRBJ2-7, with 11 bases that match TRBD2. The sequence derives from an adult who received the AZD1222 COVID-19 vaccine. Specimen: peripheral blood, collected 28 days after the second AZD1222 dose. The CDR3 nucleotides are TGTGCCAGCAGTGAAGGGGCTAGCGGGAGGCCTCTCTACGAGCAGTACTTC. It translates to CASSEGASGRPLYEQYF.